Listed here are 31 T cell receptor beta chains from one sample, sequenced in a study of T cells in Graves' hyperthyroidism and ophthalmopathy. From RNA transcripts, TCR beta CDR3 regions were amplified. First-round RT-PCR with HTBI primers amplified the TCR CDR3 region. TCRdb processed the multiplex PCR reads anew with MiXCR; each CDR3 protein has one entry. This table holds 200,000 or so distinct CDR3 sequences, about a sixth found once. Sequenced input: blood. All receptors derive from a woman in her fifties or sixties with Graves' hyperthyroidism.

Points on this clonotype: A much larger clone lies a single base off, so this may be a read error. The rearrangement uses TRBV27 and TRBJ2-4; TRBD2 matches at 12 bases. Looked up from germline, CDR1 is MNHEY and CDR2 is SMNVEV (reference sequence). This CDR3 is built from 18 residues. The CDR3 region is CASSPPGLAGLAENIQYF. The CDR3 DNA reads as TGTGCCAGCAGTCCCCCCGGACTAGCGGGATTAGCCGAAAACATTCAGTACTTC.

About this clonotype: This sequence may be a read error, since a much larger clone differs from it by one base. The rearrangement joins TRBV12-3 or TRBV12-4 to TRBJ2-1, with TRBD1 as a possible D gene (7 bases). Judging by the DNA end, TRBJ2-7 fits better; the J call may be wrong. The CDR3 is made up of 16 amino acids. Here the CDR3 reads CASRGLRGSSYNEQYF. DNA of the CDR3: TGTGCCAGCAGGGGACTCAGGGGGAGCTCCTACAATGAGCAGTACTTC.

This clonotype was seen more than once but under ten times. The gene calls are TRBV24-1 and TRBJ2-1, with 7 bases that match TRBD2. V trimming: 0 bases; J trimming: 6 bases; junction bases outside the gene matches: 13. This CDR3 contains 18 residues. Germline CDR1 reads KGHDR; CDR2 reads SFDVKD. The CDR3 reads CATSDLKAGPKIFNEQFF. CDR3 in DNA: TGTGCCACCAGTGATTTGAAAGCGGGACCCAAAATTTTCAATGAGCAGTTCTTC.

This clonotype was seen many times. The rearrangement joins TRBV7-9 to TRBJ2-7, with D possibly matching TRBD1 (5 bases). In germline, CDR1 is SEHNR, CDR2 FQNEAQ (reference sequence). This CDR3 has 15 residues. Trimming removed 7 bases from V and 0 bases from J, with 16 bases in between. For the CDR3, the DNA is TGTGCCAGCATCCCCCGGCTGGACAACTCCTACGAGCAGTACTTC. Protein: CASIPRLDNSYEQYF.

This clonotype was counted a few times. Since a much larger clone is just one base distant, this may be a read error. The V and J genes are TRBV2 and TRBJ2-1, with 8 bases aligning to TRBD1. V was pared by 5 bases and J by 9 bases, with 18 bases of the junction left unmatched. The CDR3 extends over 17 amino acids. Germline-derived CDR1 and CDR2 are SNHLY and FYNNEI. CDR3 coding DNA: TGTGCCAGCAGTATGAGCCCCCGACAGGGGTTAATCAGTGAGCAGTTCTTC. Translation gives CASSMSPRQGLISEQFF.

This clonotype was seen repeatedly, ten times or more. This chain links TRBV30 with TRBJ2-5; D unresolved. Germline CDR1 is GTSNPN and CDR2 is SVGIG (reference sequence). The CDR3 is 11 amino acids. Trimming cost V 3 bases and J 4 bases, with 6 bases left between them. The CDR3 DNA sequence: TGTGCCTGGAGGGAGAGAGAGACCCAGTACTTC. Its protein product is CAWRERETQYF.

This clonotype was picked up many times. This chain links TRBV6-5 with TRBJ2-7, with 7 bases identical to TRBD2. CDR3 length: 15 residues. V lost 2 bases and J lost 2; bases outside the gene matches: 6. CDR1 and CDR2 from the germline V gene are MNHEY and SVGAGI. The CDR3 region has the DNA TGTGCCAGCAGTTACGAAGTGGGAGGGACCTACGAGCAGTACTTC. The encoded protein is CASSYEVGGTYEQYF.

This clonotype has a count of ten or more. This chain connects TRBV3-1 to TRBJ2-2, with D possibly matching TRBD2 (5 bases). There are 16 residues in the CDR3. The V gene lost 1 base and the J gene lost 5 bases, with 14 bases spanning the gap. The germline V gene has CDR1 LGHDT and CDR2 YNNKEL (reference sequence). The CDR3 is CASSQVILADTGELFF. The DNA of the CDR3 is TGTGCCAGCAGCCAAGTAATTCTAGCAGATACCGGGGAGCTGTTTTTT.

This clonotype was picked up many times. The V gene is TRBV11-2, the J gene TRBJ2-7; D is possibly TRBD1 (6 bases). The V end was cut by 7 bases, the J end by 2 bases, with 15 bases between. In germline, CDR1 is SGHAT, CDR2 FQNNGV. CDR3 length equals 14 residues. The CDR3 here is CASTASPGAYEQYF. CDR3 bases: TGTGCCAGCACCGCTAGCCCAGGGGCCTACGAGCAGTACTTC.

This clonotype was detected ten times or more. The chain couples TRBV20-1 to TRBJ1-2, with unresolved D. CDR3 length: 10 residues. CDR1 is DFQATT, CDR2 SNEGSKA, per germline (reference sequence). The CDR3 spells CLTSSYGYTF. CDR3 nucleotides: TGCCTTACTAGCAGCTATGGCTACACCTTC.

The chain recombines TRBV6-2 or TRBV6-3 with TRBJ2-1; D may be TRBD1 (5 bases). Germline V CDR1 and CDR2: MNHEY, SVGEGT. Trimming stripped 5 bases from V and 6 bases from J, with 14 bases between. The CDR3 contains 14 residues. The CDR3 reads CASSPRSQGNEQFF. The CDR3 DNA follows: TGTGCCAGCAGTCCGCGGAGCCAGGGCAATGAGCAGTTCTTC.

A note on this clonotype: A read error is likely, as this CDR3 ends without the conserved phenylalanine or tryptophan. The V call is TRBV19, the J call TRBJ2-3; D possibly corresponds to TRBD2 (6 bases). In germline, CDR1 is LNHDA, CDR2 SQIVND (reference sequence). Deletions cut 6 bases from V and 0 bases from J, with 10 bases between. The CDR3 length is 14 residues. CDR3 protein: CASSWGESTDTQYS. The CDR3 nucleotides are TGTGCCAGTAGCTGGGGGGAGAGCACAGATACGCAGTATTCT.

The chain recombines TRBV3-1 with TRBJ1-4, with TRBD1 as a possible D gene (6 bases). The V end lost 1 base, the J end lost 16 bases, and 19 bases lay between the germline ends. From germline, CDR1 is LGHDT and CDR2 YNNKEL (reference sequence). The CDR3 runs 14 residues. The CDR3 here is CASSQARGSGKRFF. CDR3 coding DNA: TGTGCCAGCAGCCAAGCGAGGGGGTCTGGTAAAAGGTTTTTT.

A word on this clonotype: The final CDR3 position lacks the conserved phenylalanine or tryptophan, pointing to a likely read error. The gene calls are TRBV19 and TRBJ2-5, with D unresolved. The CDR3 contains 14 residues. Germline loops: CDR1 LNHDA, CDR2 SQIVND (reference sequence). Trimming took 1 base from V and 1 from J, leaving 7 bases between them. CDR3 region: CASSIVGTQETQYL. The CDR3 DNA reads as TGTGCCAGTAGTATAGTAGGCACCCAAGAGACCCAGTACCTC.

This clonotype was seen only a few times. The chain employs TRBV7-3 and TRBJ2-1, with 9 bases fitting TRBD2. CDR3 length: 15 residues. Germline V gene sequence: CDR1 SGHTA, CDR2 FQGTGA. Losses at the gene ends were 4 bases for V and 4 bases for J; bases not matched to a gene: 5. Here the CDR3 DNA reads TGTGCCAGCAGCTCCAGACTAGCGGAATACAATGAGCAGTTCTTC. Protein sequence: CASSSRLAEYNEQFF.

The rearrangement links TRBV10-2 to TRBJ2-2; D remains ambiguous. There are 11 residues in the CDR3. V was shortened by 3 bases and J by 8 bases, with 4 bases between the two germline ends. Germline CDR1 and CDR2: WSHSY and SAAADI. In DNA, the CDR3 is TGCGCCAGCAGTGATTCGGGGGAGCTGTTTTTT. This sequence encodes CASSDSGELFF.

V usage is TRBV28 and J usage is TRBJ2-2; 8 nucleotides agree with TRBD2. Germline V gene lookup returns CDR1 MDHEN and CDR2 SYDVKM. The CDR3 runs 17 residues. With 6 bases clipped from V and 6 bases from J, the junction kept 15 bases outside the gene matches. The CDR3 spells CASSFPQDGRVSGELFF. CDR3 sequence (DNA): TGTGCCAGCAGCTTCCCCCAGGACGGGAGGGTATCCGGGGAGCTGTTTTTT. The full variable domain, its missing parts supplied by reference TRBV28 and TRBJ2-2, is DVKVTQSSRYLVKRTGEKVFLECVQDMDHENMFWYRQDPGLGLRLIYFSYDVKMKEKGDIPEGYSVSREKKERFSLILESASTNQTSMYLCASSFPQDGRVSGELFFGEGSRLTVL.

This clonotype occurred many times. The V and J genes are TRBV12-3 or TRBV12-4 and TRBJ2-7, with TRBD2 identical over 8 bases. The CDR3 is 15 amino acids. V dropped 5 bases and J dropped 3; count of bases not matched to a gene: 9. This CDR3 reads CASSTRTSWNYEQYF. CDR3 DNA: TGTGCCAGCAGTACAAGGACTAGCTGGAACTACGAGCAGTACTTC.

This clonotype was detected ten times or more. V gene TRBV5-1 combines with J gene TRBJ2-1, with no clear D. CDR3 length: 13 amino acids. V was shortened by 0 bases and J by 5 bases, with 6 bases between the two germline ends. Germline CDR1 reads SGHRS; CDR2 reads YFSETQ. This chain's CDR3 is CASSLELNNEQFF. The CDR3 bases are TGCGCCAGCAGCTTGGAGCTAAACAATGAGCAGTTCTTC. Using reference TRBV5-1 and TRBJ2-1 for the parts outside the CDR3, the full variable domain is KAGVTQTPRYLIKTRGQQVTLSCSPISGHRSVSWYQQTPGQGLQFLFEYFSETQRNKGNFPGRFSGRQFSNSRSEMNVSTLELGDSALYLCASSLELNNEQFFGPGTRLTVL.

This clonotype was recorded a few times. The V gene is TRBV7-9, the J gene TRBJ2-3; 10 bases fit TRBD1. Germline CDR1 reads SEHNR; CDR2 reads FQNEAQ (reference sequence). V lost 4 bases, J lost 2 bases, and 3 bases stayed unmatched. This CDR3 region has 15 residues. Written as DNA, the CDR3 is TGTGCCAGCAGCTCGGGACAGGGGAACACAGATACGCAGTATTTT. Amino acid sequence: CASSSGQGNTDTQYF.

This clonotype was recorded a few times. J is TRBJ2-7 and V is TRBV5-4, with 16 nucleotides matching TRBD2. Germline CDR1 reads SGHNT; CDR2 reads YYREEE (reference sequence). The trim removed 4 bases at V and 3 bases at J, leaving 4 bases unmatched. This CDR3 spans 16 amino acids. CDR3 amino acids: CASSPGLAGGNYEQYF. In DNA, the CDR3 is TGTGCCAGCAGCCCGGGACTAGCGGGAGGGAACTACGAGCAGTACTTC.

V and J are TRBV28 and TRBJ2-7; maybe TRBD2 (5 bases). CDR3 size: 12 residues. The V end was cut by 7 bases, the J end by 4 bases, with 11 bases between. Germline CDR1 and CDR2: MDHEN and SYDVKM. As DNA, the CDR3 is TGTGCCAGCAACGCGGGCCTTTACGAGCAGTACTTC. Residues: CASNAGLYEQYF.

Only a few counts were recorded for this clonotype. This sequence joins TRBV30 and TRBJ2-3, with no clear D. V was trimmed by 1 base and J by 2 bases, leaving 4 bases between them. The CDR3 has 12 amino acids. Germline CDR1 GTSNPN, CDR2 SVGIG (reference sequence). This CDR3 is CAWSDFTDTQYF. The DNA of the CDR3 is TGTGCCTGGAGTGATTTCACAGATACGCAGTATTTT.

This clonotype has a count of ten or more. The chain joins TRBV7-9 to TRBJ2-5, with 14 bases lining up with TRBD2. The V segment lost 3 bases and the J segment 5 bases; nucleotides outside the gene matches: 5. Germline CDR1 reads SEHNR; CDR2 reads FQNEAQ (reference sequence). The CDR3 is 16 amino acids. CDR3 sequence (DNA): TGTGCCAGCAGCTTCTCCGGACTAGCGGGAGGTGAGACCCAGTACTTC. The encoded protein is CASSFSGLAGGETQYF.

Ten or more counts support this clonotype. The rearrangement uses TRBV29-1 and TRBJ2-1, with TRBD2 as a possible D gene (6 bases). The V gene lost 0 bases and the J gene lost 8 bases, with 11 bases spanning the gap. Germline CDR1 reads SQVTM; CDR2 reads ANQGSEA. This CDR3 is built from 13 residues. For the CDR3, the DNA is TGCAGCGTTGAAGATTCCCCGGGGGATGAGCAGTTCTTC. This encodes CSVEDSPGDEQFF.

This clonotype was observed at least ten times. V gene TRBV11-2 combines with J gene TRBJ2-5, with 8 bases that match TRBD1. V shed 4 bases and J 5 bases; nucleotides not matched to a gene: 6. The CDR3 length is 14 residues. CDR1 SGHAT and CDR2 FQNNGV come from the germline V gene. Here the CDR3 DNA reads TGTGCCAGCAGCTACGACAGGGGTGGCGAGACCCAGTACTTC. Its protein is CASSYDRGGETQYF.

The chain employs TRBV6-2 or TRBV6-3 and TRBJ2-2; D uncertain. The V gene lost 0 bases and the J gene lost 1 base, with 9 bases spanning the gap. The CDR3 is 16 amino acids. In germline, CDR1 is MNHEY, CDR2 SVGEGT. The CDR3 reads CASSYSKVGNTGELFF. The CDR3 DNA reads TGTGCCAGCAGTTACTCGAAGGTTGGGAACACCGGGGAGCTGTTTTTT.

CDR3 residues: CATRDRVLSGNTIYF. CDR3 DNA sequence: TGTGCCACCCGGGACAGGGTCCTCTCTGGAAACACCATATATTTT. V and J are TRBV19 and TRBJ1-3; 9 nucleotides align to TRBD1. The CDR3 totals 15 residues. The germline V gene encodes CDR1 LNHDA and CDR2 SQIVND (reference sequence). Germline trimming cut 10 bases from V and 0 bases from J; bases unmatched to any gene: 7.

The chain links TRBV28 to TRBJ2-5; 10 nucleotides match TRBD2. The CDR3 runs 13 residues. V lost 8 bases to trimming and J lost 1 base; unmatched junction nucleotides: 1. Looked up from germline, CDR1 is MDHEN and CDR2 is SYDVKM. The CDR3 here is CASGLAVQETQYF. Written as DNA, the CDR3 is TGTGCCAGCGGACTAGCGGTCCAAGAGACCCAGTACTTC.

The table lists this clonotype with many counts. The chain joins TRBV20-1 to TRBJ2-1; 7 bases are a match to TRBD2. CDR3 size: 15 residues. V gave up 1 base and J gave up 2 bases; unmatched junction bases: 5. Looked up from germline, CDR1 is DFQATT and CDR2 is SNEGSKA (reference sequence). CDR3 region: CSARVASGAYNEQFF. CDR3 DNA: TGCAGTGCTAGAGTAGCTAGCGGAGCCTACAATGAGCAGTTCTTC.

The V and J genes are TRBV15 and TRBJ2-1; 7 bases are shared with TRBD1. Germline V CDR1 and CDR2: LNHNV, YYDKDF (reference sequence). CDR3 length: 16 residues. With 3 bases clipped from V and 2 bases from J, the junction kept 7 bases outside the gene matches. CDR3 coding DNA: TGTGCCACCAGCAGCCGCAGACAGGGCCCCTACAATGAGCAGTTCTTC. It is translated as CATSSRRQGPYNEQFF.